What follows are 31 T cell receptor beta chains derived from one specimen sequenced in a study of Ad26.COV2.S vaccination and SARS-CoV-2 variants. TCRdb keeps only in-frame clones here, not all; method: immunoSEQ multiplex PCR. The sample holds some 340,000 clones, roughly 84% seen once. The treatment here: about 20 received Ad26.COV2.S at low or high dose, single or two shots; a few received placebo; per-sample allocation not given. Specimens were obtained on day 63 following the first vaccine or placebo injection. Sample: peripheral blood, taken in a trial of Ad26.COV2.S vaccine versus placebo. The receptor set was obtained from a person aged 18-60 years who received the Ad26.COV2.S COVID-19 vaccine or a placebo.

This rearrangement joins TRBV24-1 to TRBJ2-2, with D tentatively TRBD1 (6 bases). Germline assignment: CDR1 KGHDR and CDR2 SFDVKD. The CDR3 is 16 residues long. V gave up 4 bases and J gave up 4 bases, with 15 bases separating them. CDR3 sequence reads: CATSDYTGYRTGELFF. The CDR3 DNA reads TGTGCCACCAGTGACTATACAGGGTATCGCACCGGGGAGCTGTTTTTT.

This rearrangement joins TRBV5-1 to TRBJ1-2; 7 bases are a match to TRBD1. From germline, CDR1 is SGHRS and CDR2 YFSETQ. Trimming cost V 4 bases and J 7 bases; bases outside gene matches: 10. The CDR3 length is 14 residues. The CDR3 sequence is CASSPGQPRSGYTF. Here the CDR3 DNA reads TGCGCCAGCAGCCCGGGACAGCCTAGGAGTGGCTACACCTTC.

J is TRBJ2-2 and V is TRBV4-3, with 8 bases matching TRBD1. After removal of 0 bases from V and 4 bases from J, the junction contained 10 bases not matched to a gene. This CDR3 has 18 residues. The V gene's germline CDR1 is LGHNA and CDR2 YSLEER. CDR3 sequence (DNA): TGCGCCAGCAGCCAAGAAATTCTCCGGACAGGGTTCACCGGGGAGCTGTTTTTT. This gives the protein CASSQEILRTGFTGELFF.

The gene calls are TRBV5-4 and TRBJ2-1; TRBD2 agrees at 14 bases. V lost 3 bases and J lost 5; bases outside the gene matches: 4. The CDR3 spans 16 residues. CDR1 and CDR2 from the germline V gene are SGHNT and YYREEE (reference sequence). The CDR3 DNA reads as TGTGCCAGCAGCTCCCCGACTAGCGGGGGGGACAATGAGCAGTTCTTC. This gives the protein CASSSPTSGGDNEQFF.

J is TRBJ2-1 and V is TRBV15; possibly TRBD1 for D (6 bases). The germline gives CDR1 LNHNV, CDR2 YYDKDF (reference sequence). The CDR3 has 16 residues. Trimming took off 0 bases at V and 0 bases at J, with 9 bases between the two ends. CDR3 protein: CATSRELGGSYNEQFF. CDR3 DNA sequence: TGTGCCACCAGCAGAGAACTAGGGGGCTCCTACAATGAGCAGTTCTTC.

The chain employs TRBV10-3 and TRBJ2-7, with TRBD1 matching 11 bases. Looked up from germline, CDR1 is ENHRY and CDR2 is SYGVKD. CDR3 length equals 15 residues. V trimming: 6 bases; J trimming: 2 bases; junction bases outside the gene matches: 6. In nucleotides, the CDR3 is TGTGCCATCAGGCTGGGACAGGGGGAAACCTACGAGCAGTACTTC. It encodes CAIRLGQGETYEQYF.

This rearrangement joins TRBV3-1 (or the pseudogene TRBV3-2) to TRBJ1-1; D remains unclear. The CDR3 is made up of 11 amino acids. Germline V gives CDR1 LGHDT, CDR2 YNNKEL (reference sequence). The V and J ends lost 4 bases and 10 bases respectively, with 10 bases between them. Written as DNA, the CDR3 is TGTGCCAGCAGCCGATCTCGGACAGCTTTCTTT. It is translated as CASSRSRTAFF.

The sample holds one count of this clone. In nucleotides, the CDR3 is TGCGCCAGCAGGATAAAGCGGGGGGACAACACCGGGGAGCTGTTTTTT. Translation gives CASRIKRGDNTGELFF. The chain uses TRBV10-2 and TRBJ2-2, with 9 bases aligning to TRBD2. This CDR3 has 16 amino acids. The germline V gene encodes CDR1 WSHSY and CDR2 SAAADI. V was clipped by 6 bases and J by 2 bases; unmatched bases: 7.

This clone was detected once. The chain joins TRBV30 to TRBJ1-6; D is ambiguous. The V gene's germline CDR1 is GTSNPN and CDR2 SVGIG (reference sequence). With 4 bases removed from V and 0 bases from J, the gap between germline ends came to 10 bases. CDR3 length: 15 amino acids. The CDR3 here is CAWTGGHSYNSPLHF. CDR3 in DNA: TGTGCCTGGACTGGCGGTCACTCCTATAATTCACCCCTCCACTTT. The full variable domain, its missing parts supplied by reference TRBV30 and TRBJ1-6, is SQTIHQWPATLVQPVGSPLSLECTVEGTSNPNLYWYRQAAGRGLQLLFYSVGIGQISSEVPQNLSASRPQDRQFILSSKKLLLSDSGFYLCAWTGGHSYNSPLHFGNGTRLTVT.

This clone was seen a single time. The J gene is TRBJ2-5, the V gene TRBV7-2; D may be TRBD1 or TRBD2 (5 bases each). The V gene lost 5 bases and the J gene lost 5 bases, with 18 bases spanning the gap. From germline, CDR1 is SGHTA and CDR2 FQGNSA. The CDR3 covers 15 residues. CDR3 region: CASSPGRTWGETQYF. The CDR3 nucleotides read TGTGCCAGCAGCCCAGGACGGACTTGGGGGGAGACCCAGTACTTC. Supplemented by reference TRBV7-2 and TRBJ2-5, the full variable domain reads GAGVSQSPSNKVTEKGKDVELRCDPISGHTALYWYRQSLGQGLEFLIYFQGNSAPDKSGLPSDRFSAERTGGSVSTLTIQRTQQEDSAVYLCASSPGRTWGETQYFGPGTRLLVL.

The V gene is TRBV4-1, the J gene TRBJ1-1, with D perhaps matching TRBD1 (6 bases). Looked up from germline, CDR1 is MGHRA and CDR2 is YSYEKL. The CDR3 extends over 15 amino acids. The V end was cut by 2 bases, the J end by 0 bases, with 10 bases between. CDR3 DNA: TGCGCCAGCAGCCAACCCGGACAGTTGAACACTGAAGCTTTCTTT. This sequence encodes CASSQPGQLNTEAFF.

The gene calls are TRBV19 and TRBJ2-7; D unclear. Germline lookup yields CDR1 LNHDA and CDR2 SQIVND (reference sequence). There are 15 residues in the CDR3. V was trimmed by 4 bases and J by 6 bases, leaving 19 bases between them. In nucleotides, the CDR3 is TGTGCCAGTAGTAAGGTCTCCTGGTCGCGTAGCGAGCAGTACTTC. This sequence encodes CASSKVSWSRSEQYF.

This chain uses TRBV19 with TRBJ2-1, with 12 bases fitting TRBD2. From germline, CDR1 is LNHDA and CDR2 SQIVND (reference sequence). The length of the CDR3 is 16 residues. V lost 5 bases and J lost 8; bases outside the gene matches: 10. CDR3 in amino acids: CASSFRTSGTFYEQFF. CDR3 DNA sequence: TGTGCCAGTAGTTTCAGGACTAGCGGGACTTTCTATGAGCAGTTCTTC.

The chain has TRBV6-5 and TRBJ1-2, with TRBD1 as a possible D gene (5 bases). This CDR3 region has 15 residues. V lost 7 bases and J 2 bases, leaving 17 bases between the germline ends. The germline V gene has CDR1 MNHEY and CDR2 SVGAGI. As DNA, the CDR3 is TGTGCCAGCACCAGGGTCGAGACAGCCAACTATGGCTACACCTTC. Protein sequence: CASTRVETANYGYTF.

The chain carries TRBV7-3 and TRBJ2-3; possibly TRBD1 for D (5 bases). CDR3 length: 15 amino acids. Trimming took off 5 bases at V and 2 bases at J, with 14 bases between the two ends. Germline CDR1 and CDR2: SGHTA and FQGTGA. The CDR3 sequence is CASSPTDIYTDTQYF. CDR3 nucleotide sequence: TGTGCCAGCAGCCCCACGGACATATACACAGATACGCAGTATTTT.

In DNA, the CDR3 is TGTGCCAGTAGTATAGATGGGCAGGGAGGTACTGAAGCTTTCTTT. Translating gives CASSIDGQGGTEAFF. The chain joins TRBV19 to TRBJ1-1; weak D call: TRBD1 (5 bases). Germline values: CDR1 LNHDA, CDR2 SQIVND (reference sequence). Trimming left V 0 bases short and J 5 bases short, with 13 bases between. This CDR3 comprises 15 residues.

V and J are TRBV30 and TRBJ2-4; 10 nucleotides agree with TRBD2. The junction had 10 bases not matched to a gene; V was cut back by 4 bases and J by 1 base. The germline CDR1 and CDR2 sequences are GTSNPN and SVGIG (reference sequence). The CDR3 extends over 17 amino acids. CDR3 protein: CAWNSGGALRAKNIQYF. CDR3 sequence (DNA): TGTGCCTGGAACAGCGGGGGGGCGCTTCGGGCCAAAAACATTCAGTACTTC.

This chain links TRBV6-5 with TRBJ1-4; D unresolved. CDR1 is MNHEY, CDR2 SVGAGI, per germline. Trimming took 11 bases from V and 6 from J, leaving 13 bases between them. This CDR3 contains 12 residues. In DNA form, the CDR3 reads TGTGCCTCAACTTGGAGAGATGAAAAACTGTTTTTT. It is translated as CASTWRDEKLFF.

The chain couples TRBV10-1 to TRBJ1-4; unclear D gene. The germline V gene has CDR1 WNHNN and CDR2 SYGVQD (reference sequence). Trimming shortened V by 7 bases and J by 7 bases, and 13 bases separated the two germline ends. CDR3 length equals 13 residues. CDR3 loop: CASTMGWSEKLFF. As DNA, the CDR3 is TGCGCCAGCACTATGGGCTGGAGTGAAAAACTGTTTTTT.

The gene calls are TRBV11-2 and TRBJ1-2; D may be TRBD1 (6 bases). V was cut by 1 base and J by 8 bases, with 14 bases left in between. This CDR3 comprises 14 residues. CDR1 and CDR2 from the germline V gene are SGHAT and FQNNGV. The CDR3 nucleotides are TGTGCCAGCAGCTTAGTACCAAACAGGGAAGGCTACACCTTC. Its protein is CASSLVPNREGYTF.

The rearrangement links TRBV7-2 to TRBJ2-3; 7 bases match TRBD2. The V segment lost 0 bases and the J segment 6 bases; nucleotides outside the gene matches: 3. CDR1 and CDR2 from the germline V gene are SGHTA and FQGNSA. The CDR3 is made up of 14 amino acids. CDR3 sequence (DNA): TGTGCCAGCAGCTTAGCGGGGGGGGTGGATACGCAGTATTTT. This codes for CASSLAGGVDTQYF.

The chain has TRBV2 and TRBJ2-1; TRBD2 aligns across 16 bases. V dropped 7 bases and J dropped 7; count of bases not matched to a gene: 4. Germline V gene data show CDR1 as SNHLY and CDR2 as FYNNEI. The CDR3 runs 15 residues. The CDR3 coding sequence is TGTGCCAGCAAGGGACTAGCGGGGGGGCCGAATGAGCAGTTCTTC. Its translation is CASKGLAGGPNEQFF.

The chain links TRBV7-9 to TRBJ1-6; D is unresolved. Trimming pared 5 bases from V and 14 bases from J, leaving 19 bases between. From germline, CDR1 is SEHNR and CDR2 FQNEAQ (reference sequence). This CDR3 is built from 14 residues. Here the CDR3 DNA reads TGTGCCAGCAGCCTCCGGGCCGATCGCACAACCCTCCACTTT. Amino acids: CASSLRADRTTLHF.

V usage is TRBV6-6 and J usage is TRBJ1-1; D is unclear. CDR1 and CDR2 from the germline V gene are MNHNY and SVGAGI (reference sequence). V lost 4 bases to trimming and J lost 11 bases, with 17 bases between them. The CDR3 is 13 residues long. CDR3 sequence (DNA): TGTGCCAGCAGTTCGTCGGAGGGTACAATTGCTTTCTTT. Translating it yields CASSSSEGTIAFF.

The chain is built from TRBV11-1 and TRBJ1-5, with D tentatively TRBD1 (5 bases). The CDR3 is made up of 15 amino acids. Trimming took 7 bases from V and 1 from J, leaving 14 bases between them. The germline gives CDR1 SGHAT, CDR2 FQDESV (reference sequence). The CDR3 DNA is TGTGCCAGCATAAGAAAGGGGCAGAGCAATCAGCCCCAGCATTTT. Translating it yields CASIRKGQSNQPQHF.

The chain combines TRBV6-2 or TRBV6-3 with TRBJ2-3; D is ambiguous. Trimming stripped 2 bases from V and 2 bases from J, with 8 bases between. Germline V gene data show CDR1 as MNHEY and CDR2 as SVGEGT. The CDR3 extends over 14 amino acids. The CDR3 DNA sequence: TGTGCCAGCAGTTACGGAGTCCTCACAGATACGCAGTATTTT. Translation gives CASSYGVLTDTQYF.

The V gene is TRBV5-3, the J gene TRBJ2-3; TRBD2 matches at 10 bases. TRBV5-3 is reported as an ORF; its role is uncertain. J was trimmed by 4 bases and V by 0 bases; bases with no gene match: 11. This CDR3 region has 18 residues. CDR3 in DNA: TGTGCCAGAAGCTTGGCCTCGGCGTCTAGCGGGGGCGCAGATACGCAGTATTTT. The encoded protein is CARSLASASSGGADTQYF.

The rearrangement joins TRBV5-4 to TRBJ2-7; TRBD1 agrees at 9 bases. CDR3 size: 17 residues. The germline V gene has CDR1 SGHNT and CDR2 YYREEE (reference sequence). The J segment lost 2 bases and the V segment lost 3 bases, leaving 12 bases of the junction unmatched. The CDR3 spells CASSSDDPGQGAYEQYF. DNA of the CDR3: TGTGCCAGCAGCTCTGACGATCCGGGACAGGGAGCCTACGAGCAGTACTTC.

This chain links TRBV6-5 with TRBJ1-2; tentatively, D is TRBD1 (5 bases). The length of the CDR3 is 13 residues. Germline V gives CDR1 MNHEY, CDR2 SVGAGI. Between the trimmed V and J ends, which lost 4 bases and 8 bases, there was a span of 14 bases. The CDR3 loop is CASSSGTRLGYTF. CDR3 DNA: TGTGCCAGCAGTTCCGGGACCCGCTTGGGCTACACCTTC.

J is TRBJ1-5 and V is TRBV6-6, with TRBD1 matching 7 bases. Trimming at V came to 5 bases and at J to 7 bases, leaving 5 bases not matched to a gene. Germline V CDR1 and CDR2: MNHNY, SVGAGI (reference sequence). The CDR3 has 13 residues. The CDR3 DNA reads TGTGCCAGCAGTACGACAGGGCAACAGCCCCAGCATTTT. Protein sequence: CASSTTGQQPQHF.

The CDR3 is CASSFLGGASNSPLHF. DNA of the CDR3: TGTGCCAGCAGCTTTTTGGGGGGCGCCTCTAATTCACCCCTCCACTTT. The gene calls are TRBV7-2 and TRBJ1-6; D might be TRBD1 (6 bases). The CDR3 loop spans 16 amino acids. V dropped 3 bases and J dropped 6 bases, with 15 bases sitting between them. Germline CDR1 and CDR2: SGHTA and FQGNSA.